Following are 9 T cell receptor beta chains from one sample sequenced in a study of neurological immune-mediated disorders. Each CDR3 protein is one row after TCRdb ran MiXCR on the 5' RACE reads. The repertoire holds 71,000 or so distinct CDR3 sequences, with 12% to 15% as singletons. Time point in this sample: longitudinal time-point 1 (baseline). Sequenced: PBMCs. The receptors were sampled from a female donor with HTLV-1-associated myelopathy (HAM/TSP).

This clonotype was counted many times. A read error is possible here, since a much larger clone lies one base away. The V gene is TRBV11-2, the J gene TRBJ2-3; possibly TRBD1 or TRBD2 for D (5 bases each). The V end was cut by 1 base, the J end by 5 bases, with 16 bases between. From germline, CDR1 is SGHAT and CDR2 FQNNGV. This CDR3 region has 16 residues. This CDR3 reads CASSLVARGSRDTQYF. In DNA, the CDR3 is TGTGCCAGCAGCTTAGTTGCGAGGGGATCTAGAGATACGCAGTATTTT.

Notes on this clonotype: This could be a read error, since a much larger clone is one nucleotide away. V gene TRBV6-1 combines with J gene TRBJ2-7, with 7 bases fitting TRBD1. The CDR3 is 14 amino acids. The V gene's germline CDR1 is MNHNS and CDR2 SASEGT. Trimming at V came to 5 bases and at J to 3 bases, leaving 7 bases not matched to a gene. CDR3 protein: CASSPRQGNYEQYF. The CDR3 bases are TGTGCCAGCAGTCCGAGACAGGGTAACTACGAGCAGTACTTC.

This clonotype was counted ten times or more. V usage is TRBV5-1 and J usage is TRBJ2-3; 8 bases map to TRBD2. The CDR3 totals 15 residues. Germline values: CDR1 SGHRS, CDR2 YFSETQ. The J segment lost 1 base and the V segment lost 2 bases, leaving 3 bases of the junction unmatched. The CDR3 sequence is CASSLAGVGTDTQYF. In DNA, the CDR3 is TGCGCCAGCAGCTTAGCGGGGGTAGGCACAGATACGCAGTATTTT.

This clonotype was seen many times. The V and J genes are TRBV6-1 and TRBJ1-2; tentatively, D is TRBD1 (5 bases). CDR3 length: 17 amino acids. Per the germline V gene, CDR1 is MNHNS and CDR2 is SASEGT. V was pared by 2 bases and J by 6 bases, with 22 bases between. In nucleotides, the CDR3 is TGTGCCAGCAGTGAACGGCAGGGAAGAACACTTACACATGGCTACACCTTC. Its protein product is CASSERQGRTLTHGYTF.

This clonotype showed up just a few times. The chain has TRBV5-1 and TRBJ2-7, with a possible D match to TRBD2 (6 bases). The CDR3 consists of 16 residues. Trimming pared 1 base from V and 0 bases from J, leaving 14 bases between. Germline-derived CDR1 and CDR2 are SGHRS and YFSETQ. The CDR3 here is CASSLSAGEDSYEQYF. The CDR3 DNA reads TGCGCCAGCAGCTTGAGCGCTGGGGAGGACTCCTACGAGCAGTACTTC.

This clonotype was found many times. The V and J genes are TRBV20-1 and TRBJ2-7, with D perhaps being TRBD1 or TRBD2 (5 bases each). Looked up from germline, CDR1 is DFQATT and CDR2 is SNEGSKA (reference sequence). With 5 bases removed from V and 5 bases from J, the gap between germline ends came to 10 bases. This CDR3 region has 11 residues. The CDR3, as DNA: TGCAGTGCTTTGGGACGAGACGAGCAGTACTTC. Translated, it gives CSALGRDEQYF.

This clonotype has at least ten counts. One end of the junction is discordant with germline, which a read error may explain. The V and J genes are TRBV5-1 and TRBJ2-3; D gene unclear. Germline lookup yields CDR1 SGHRS and CDR2 YFSETQ. CDR3 length equals 13 residues. In DNA form, the CDR3 reads TGTGCCAGCAGCTTTGGTAGCACAGATACGCAGTATTTT. Protein: CASSFGSTDTQYF. Looking up the rest from reference TRBV5-1 and TRBJ2-3 gives the full variable domain: KAGVTQTPRYLIKTRGQQVTLSCSPISGHRSVSWYQQTPGQGLQFLFEYFSETQRNKGNFPGRFSGRQFSNSRSEMNVSTLELGDSALYLCASSFGSTDTQYFGPGTRLTVL.

In this sample, this clonotype turned up many times. The chain employs TRBV28 and TRBJ1-2; D ambiguous. In germline, CDR1 is MDHEN, CDR2 SYDVKM. This CDR3 contains 12 residues. Trimming removed 2 bases from V and 4 bases from J, with 5 bases in between. In DNA, the CDR3 is TGTGCCAGCAGTTTAGGCAGCTATGGCTACACCTTC. This codes for CASSLGSYGYTF.

This clonotype was observed many times. J is TRBJ2-1 and V is TRBV5-1; 7 bases are shared with TRBD1. V gave up 1 base and J gave up 8 bases; unmatched junction bases: 9. Looked up from germline, CDR1 is SGHRS and CDR2 is YFSETQ. The CDR3 runs to 15 residues. As DNA, the CDR3 is TGCGCCAGCAGCTTGTGGAGAGGGGGCCAGGATGAGCAGTTCTTC. It translates to CASSLWRGGQDEQFF.